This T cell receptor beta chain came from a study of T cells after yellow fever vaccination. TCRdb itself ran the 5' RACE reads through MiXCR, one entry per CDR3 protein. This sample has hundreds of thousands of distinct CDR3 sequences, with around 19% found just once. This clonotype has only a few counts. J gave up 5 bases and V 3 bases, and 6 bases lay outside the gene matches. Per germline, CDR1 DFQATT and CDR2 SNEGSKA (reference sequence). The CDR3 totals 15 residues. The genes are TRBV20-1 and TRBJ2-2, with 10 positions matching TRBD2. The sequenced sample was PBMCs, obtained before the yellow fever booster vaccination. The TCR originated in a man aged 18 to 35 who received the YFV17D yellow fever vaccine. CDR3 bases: TGCAGTGCTAGTTCAGGGACTAGCGTTACCGGGGAGCTGTTTTTT. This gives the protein CSASSGTSVTGELFF.